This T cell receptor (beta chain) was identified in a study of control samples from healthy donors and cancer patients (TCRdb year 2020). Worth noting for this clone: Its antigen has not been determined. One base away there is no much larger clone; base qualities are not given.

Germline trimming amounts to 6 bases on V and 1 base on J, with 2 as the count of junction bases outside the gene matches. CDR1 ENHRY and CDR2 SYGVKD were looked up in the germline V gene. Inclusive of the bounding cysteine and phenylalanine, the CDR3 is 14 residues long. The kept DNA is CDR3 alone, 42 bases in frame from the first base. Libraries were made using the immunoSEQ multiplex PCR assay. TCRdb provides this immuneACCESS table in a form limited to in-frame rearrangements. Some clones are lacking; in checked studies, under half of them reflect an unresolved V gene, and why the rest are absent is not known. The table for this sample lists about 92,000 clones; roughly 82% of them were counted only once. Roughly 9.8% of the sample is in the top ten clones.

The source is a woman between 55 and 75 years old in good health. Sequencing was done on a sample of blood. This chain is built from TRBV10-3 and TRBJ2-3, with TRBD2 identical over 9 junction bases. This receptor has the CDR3 CAIRPSGGTDTQYF. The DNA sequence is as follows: TGTGCCATCAGACCTAGCGGGGGCACAGATACGCAGTATTTT.